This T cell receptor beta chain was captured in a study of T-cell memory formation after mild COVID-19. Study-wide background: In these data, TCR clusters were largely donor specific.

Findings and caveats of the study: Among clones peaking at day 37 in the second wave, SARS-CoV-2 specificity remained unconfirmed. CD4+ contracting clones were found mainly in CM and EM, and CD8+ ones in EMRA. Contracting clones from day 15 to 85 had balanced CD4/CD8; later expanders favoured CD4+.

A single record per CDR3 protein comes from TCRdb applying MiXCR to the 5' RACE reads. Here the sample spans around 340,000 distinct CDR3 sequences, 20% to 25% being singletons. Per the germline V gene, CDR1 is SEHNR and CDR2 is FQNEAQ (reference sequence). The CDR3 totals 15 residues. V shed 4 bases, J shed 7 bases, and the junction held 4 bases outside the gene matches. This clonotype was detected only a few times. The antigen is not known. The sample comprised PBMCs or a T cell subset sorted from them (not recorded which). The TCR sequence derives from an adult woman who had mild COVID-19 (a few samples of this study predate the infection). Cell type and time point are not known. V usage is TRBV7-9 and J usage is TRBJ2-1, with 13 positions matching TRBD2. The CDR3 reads CASSYGTSGVNEQFF. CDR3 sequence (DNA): TGTGCCAGCAGCTACGGGACTAGCGGGGTTAATGAGCAGTTCTTC.